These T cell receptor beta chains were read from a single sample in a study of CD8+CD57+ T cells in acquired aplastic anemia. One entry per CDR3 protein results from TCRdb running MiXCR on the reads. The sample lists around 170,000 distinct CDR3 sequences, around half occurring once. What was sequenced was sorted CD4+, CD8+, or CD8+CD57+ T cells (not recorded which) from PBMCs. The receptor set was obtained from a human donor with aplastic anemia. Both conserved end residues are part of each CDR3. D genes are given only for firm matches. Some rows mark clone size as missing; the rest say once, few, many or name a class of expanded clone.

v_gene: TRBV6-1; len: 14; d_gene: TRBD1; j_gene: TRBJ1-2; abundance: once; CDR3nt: TGTGCCAGCACCAACAGGGGTGTGTACTATGGCTACACCTTC; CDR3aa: CASTNRGVYYGYTF
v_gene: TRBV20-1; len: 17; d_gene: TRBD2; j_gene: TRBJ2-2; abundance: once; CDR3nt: TGCAGTGCAACGGGACTAGCGGGAGTTAAGAACACCGGGGAGCTGTTTTTT; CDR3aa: CSATGLAGVKNTGELFF
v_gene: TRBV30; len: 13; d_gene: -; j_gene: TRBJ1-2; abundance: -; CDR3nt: TGTGCCTGGGAAGTCTTAATGCAGACAAGCTACACCTTC; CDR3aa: CAWEVLMQTSYTF
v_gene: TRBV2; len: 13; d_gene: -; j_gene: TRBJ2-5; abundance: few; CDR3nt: TGTGCCAGCAGTGTTCCAAATAAGCAGACCCAGTACTTC; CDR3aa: CASSVPNKQTQYF
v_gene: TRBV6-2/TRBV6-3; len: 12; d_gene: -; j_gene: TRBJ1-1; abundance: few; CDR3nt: TGTGCCAGCAGTTACGAGTGGTCAAAAGCTTTCTTT; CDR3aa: CASSYEWSKAFF
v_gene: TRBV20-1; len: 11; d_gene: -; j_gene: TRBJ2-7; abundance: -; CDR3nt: TGCAGTGCTAGGGGGGGGCACGAGCAGTACTTC; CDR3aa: CSARGGHEQYF
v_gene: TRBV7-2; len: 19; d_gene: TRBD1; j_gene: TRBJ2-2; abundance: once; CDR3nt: TGTGCCAGCAGACCTAGACAGGGGGCTATGGGTCCAAACACCGGGGAGCTGTTTTTT; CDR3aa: CASRPRQGAMGPNTGELFF
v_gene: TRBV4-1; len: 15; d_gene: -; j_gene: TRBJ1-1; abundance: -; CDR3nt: TGCGCCAGCAGAACCGAACCGGGCGGGCAGCAGGGGGCTTTCTTT; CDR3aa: CASRTEPGGQQGAFF
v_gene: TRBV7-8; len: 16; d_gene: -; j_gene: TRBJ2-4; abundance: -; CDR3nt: TGTGCCAGCAGTCTAAGACCCGGGACAGCCAAAAACATTCAGTACTTC; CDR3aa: CASSLRPGTAKNIQYF
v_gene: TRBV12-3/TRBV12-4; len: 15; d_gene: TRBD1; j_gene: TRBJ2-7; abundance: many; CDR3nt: TGTGCCAGCAGTTTAAGGCAGGGGGCTGCCTACGAGCAGTACTTC; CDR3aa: CASSLRQGAAYEQYF
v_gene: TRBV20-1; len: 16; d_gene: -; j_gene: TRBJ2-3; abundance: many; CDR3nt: TGCAGTGCTAGAGGGGCCCACTCGTCTAGCACAGATACGCAGTATTTT; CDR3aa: CSARGAHSSSTDTQYF
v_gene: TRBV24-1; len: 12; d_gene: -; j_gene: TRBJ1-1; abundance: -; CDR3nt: TGTGCCACCTCCGGAGGTAGCCCTGAAGCTTTCTTT; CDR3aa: CATSGGSPEAFF
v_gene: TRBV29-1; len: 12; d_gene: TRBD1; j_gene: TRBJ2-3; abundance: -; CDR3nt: TGCAGCGTTGAGCAGGGGGCAGATACGCAGTATTTT; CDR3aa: CSVEQGADTQYF
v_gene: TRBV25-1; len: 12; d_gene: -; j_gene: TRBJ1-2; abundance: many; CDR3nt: TGTGCCAGCAGTGAAGAGCCGTATGGCTACACCTTC; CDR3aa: CASSEEPYGYTF
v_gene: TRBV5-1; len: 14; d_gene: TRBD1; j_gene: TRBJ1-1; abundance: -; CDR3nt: TGCGCCAGCAGCTTTTTCGGACAGGAGGCTGAAGCTTTCTTT; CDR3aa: CASSFFGQEAEAFF
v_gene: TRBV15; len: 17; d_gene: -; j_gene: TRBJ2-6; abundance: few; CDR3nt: TGTGCCACCAGCAGAGTTGGAGCAGGGAGTGGGGCCAACGTCCTGACTTTC; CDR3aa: CATSRVGAGSGANVLTF
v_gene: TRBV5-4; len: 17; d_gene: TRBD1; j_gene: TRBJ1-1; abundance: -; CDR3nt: TGTGCCAGCAGCTTGGGGGTCCCCGACAGGGCAACCACTGAAGCTTTCTTT; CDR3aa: CASSLGVPDRATTEAFF
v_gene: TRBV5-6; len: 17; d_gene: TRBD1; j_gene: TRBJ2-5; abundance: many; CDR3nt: TGTGCCAGCAGCAAGCGAAGAACCGGGACAGGGGAAGAGACCCAGTACTTC; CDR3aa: CASSKRRTGTGEETQYF
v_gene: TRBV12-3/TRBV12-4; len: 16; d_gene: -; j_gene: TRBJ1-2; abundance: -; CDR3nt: TGTGCCAGCAGTTCTGTAAGGGGAGGGGCCGACTATGGCTACACCTTC; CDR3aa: CASSSVRGGADYGYTF